The T cell receptor (beta chain) under discussion was sequenced for a study of T cell responses to AZD1222 COVID-19 vaccine. Measured with immunoSEQ multiplex PCR; TCRdb has only the in-frame clones, and not every one. In the table there are roughly 160,000 clones, roughly 90% of which are singletons. V gave up 5 bases and J gave up 2 bases; unmatched junction bases: 3. The CDR3 is 15 amino acids. Germline V gives CDR1 SGHTA, CDR2 FQGNSA. This receptor was obtained from an adult in good health. The V gene is TRBV7-2, the J gene TRBJ2-5; the match to TRBD2 covers 12 bases. Specimen: peripheral blood, collected on day 0 of AZD1222 vaccination. The CDR3 region is CASSGGLAGQETQYF. Here the CDR3 DNA reads TGTGCCAGCAGCGGAGGACTAGCGGGACAAGAGACCCAGTACTTC.